These 14 T cell receptor beta chains came from one sample sequenced in a study of shared clonotypes between healthy human individuals. Assay used: immunoSEQ multiplex PCR; TCRdb lists only in-frame clones, some missing. The table records 1.5 million to 1.9 million clones, nearly 99% of them present only once. Sequences were obtained from naive CD4+ T cells sorted from blood. Subset given: CD45RA+ positively selected. Every receptor here comes from a man in his thirties or forties in good health.

The chain is built from TRBV28 and TRBJ1-2; D is perhaps TRBD1 (5 bases). In germline, CDR1 is MDHEN, CDR2 SYDVKM. V lost 1 base and J lost 1, with 16 bases in between. The CDR3 sequence is 17 residues long. The CDR3: CASSLLSGRGFNYGYTF. For the CDR3, the DNA is TGTGCCAGCAGTTTATTATCGGGGAGGGGATTTAACTATGGCTACACCTTC.

As concerns this clone: Other DNA sequences in the same sample also yield this CDR3. The chain recombines TRBV5-4 with TRBJ2-2, with a weak D call TRBD1 (6 bases). From germline, CDR1 is SGHNT and CDR2 YYREEE (reference sequence). Trimming shortened V by 0 bases and J by 6 bases, and 6 bases separated the two germline ends. The CDR3 runs 13 residues. The CDR3 reads CASSLDRAGELFF. The CDR3 region has the DNA TGTGCCAGCAGCTTGGACAGGGCCGGGGAGCTGTTTTTT.

This chain connects TRBV19 to TRBJ2-3; 12 positions match TRBD2. The germline gives CDR1 LNHDA, CDR2 SQIVND (reference sequence). This CDR3 is built from 14 residues. Germline trimming cut 6 bases from V and 3 bases from J; bases unmatched to any gene: 1. DNA of the CDR3: TGTGCCAGTAGGCTAGCGGGAGGGACAGATACGCAGTATTTT. It codes for CASRLAGGTDTQYF.

Only one count was recorded for this clone. This chain connects TRBV7-9 to TRBJ2-3, with D possibly being TRBD1 (5 bases). With 2 bases removed from V and 2 bases from J, the gap between germline ends came to 8 bases. Germline CDR1 reads SEHNR; CDR2 reads FQNEAQ (reference sequence). The CDR3 has 14 amino acids. The CDR3 sequence is CASSLRQLTDTQYF. The CDR3 nucleotides read TGTGCCAGCAGCTTACGACAGCTCACAGATACGCAGTATTTT.

This chain joins TRBV10-3 and TRBJ1-2; D call uncertain. The CDR3 runs to 14 residues. Germline V gene data show CDR1 as ENHRY and CDR2 as SYGVKD. V gave up 6 bases and J gave up 2 bases, with 13 bases separating them. The CDR3 loop is CAIRGGAGNYGYTF. The CDR3 DNA reads as TGTGCCATCAGGGGAGGCGCGGGGAACTATGGCTACACCTTC.

The chain recombines TRBV14 with TRBJ2-7; a weak D match, TRBD1 (6 bases). V lost 0 bases, J lost 0 bases, and 9 bases lay in between. Germline V lookup: CDR1 SGHDN, CDR2 FVKESK. This CDR3 contains 15 residues. This CDR3 is CASSQDWGHSYEQYF. CDR3 in DNA: TGTGCCAGCAGCCAAGATTGGGGACACTCCTACGAGCAGTACTTC.

The genes are TRBV18 and TRBJ2-1, with TRBD1 identical over 10 bases. The CDR3 is made up of 15 amino acids. Per germline, CDR1 KGHSH and CDR2 LQKENI. J lost 3 bases, V lost 6 bases, and 5 bases had no gene match. The DNA of the CDR3 is TGTGCCAGCTCGGCAGGACAGGGGGTCTACAATGAGCAGTTCTTC. Its translation: CASSAGQGVYNEQFF.

This rearrangement joins TRBV6-1 to TRBJ2-1, with 7 bases matching TRBD2. The J segment lost 7 bases and the V segment lost 4 bases, leaving 16 bases of the junction unmatched. The germline CDR1 and CDR2 sequences are MNHNS and SASEGT. The CDR3 has 17 residues. In nucleotides, the CDR3 is TGTGCCAGCAGTGGGGGGGAGACTAGCAGCTTATTGAATGAGCAGTTCTTC. Translation: CASSGGETSSLLNEQFF.

Points on this clone: Additional DNA sequences in this sample encode the identical CDR3. This rearrangement joins TRBV7-9 to TRBJ2-7, with TRBD1 matching 8 bases. The CDR3 sequence is 13 residues long. The J segment lost 7 bases and the V segment lost 3 bases, leaving 5 bases of the junction unmatched. CDR1 SEHNR and CDR2 FQNEAQ come from the germline V gene (reference sequence). The CDR3 sequence: CASSLAGGGEQYF. The CDR3 DNA follows: TGTGCCAGCAGCTTGGCAGGGGGCGGTGAGCAGTACTTC. Full variable domain (rest looked up from reference TRBV7-9 and TRBJ2-7): DTGVSQNPRHKITKRGQNVTFRCDPISEHNRLYWYRQTLGQGPEFLTYFQNEAQLEKSRLLSDRFSAERPKGSFSTLEIQRTEQGDSAMYLCASSLAGGGEQYFGPGTRLTVT.

The chain employs TRBV2 and TRBJ1-5; a weak D match, TRBD1 (5 bases). V dropped 3 bases and J dropped 4 bases, with 37 bases sitting between them. The CDR3 runs 23 residues. Germline V gene sequence: CDR1 SNHLY, CDR2 FYNNEI. CDR3 sequence (DNA): TGTGCCAGCAGTGATTTGGGTCTACCCCCGACGTCCGGGGGAGGGGACCTGAATCAGCCCCAGCATTTT. Translated, it gives CASSDLGLPPTSGGGDLNQPQHF.

The rearrangement joins TRBV5-1 to TRBJ2-1; possible D gene TRBD1, 8 bases. CDR3 length: 12 residues. V lost 3 bases, J lost 15 bases, and 16 bases lay in between. Germline CDR1 reads SGHRS; CDR2 reads YFSETQ. This CDR3 reads CASSSGGQGRFF. The CDR3 nucleotides are TGCGCCAGCAGCTCGGGAGGACAGGGTCGGTTCTTC. The full variable domain, completed using reference TRBV5-1 and TRBJ2-1, is KAGVTQTPRYLIKTRGQQVTLSCSPISGHRSVSWYQQTPGQGLQFLFEYFSETQRNKGNFPGRFSGRQFSNSRSEMNVSTLELGDSALYLCASSSGGQGRFFGPGTRLTVL.

Regarding this clone: The same CDR3 also results from other DNA sequences found in this sample. The chain is built from TRBV18 and TRBJ2-5; D gene uncertain. V lost 5 bases to trimming and J lost 0 bases, with 1 base between them. The germline V gene has CDR1 KGHSH and CDR2 LQKENI. This CDR3 contains 11 residues. Here the CDR3 DNA reads TGTGCCAGCTCATACCAAGAGACCCAGTACTTC. This gives the protein CASSYQETQYF.

Comment on this clone: Other DNA sequences in this sample translate to the same CDR3. The chain carries TRBV2 and TRBJ2-7; 10 bases fit TRBD2. CDR1 is SNHLY and CDR2 is FYNNEI in the germline V gene. The ends lost 3 bases at V and 3 bases at J; junction bases unmatched: 2. The CDR3 length is 14 residues. The CDR3 here is CASSELAGGYEQYF. The CDR3 nucleotides are TGTGCCAGCAGTGAGTTAGCGGGAGGCTACGAGCAGTACTTC.

The rearrangement links TRBV28 to TRBJ2-2; 7 bases agree with TRBD1. The CDR3 is 15 residues long. J gave up 4 bases and V 5 bases, and 7 bases lay outside the gene matches. Germline CDR1 reads MDHEN; CDR2 reads SYDVKM. The CDR3 spells CASSPTGMGTGELFF. In nucleotides, the CDR3 is TGTGCCAGCAGTCCGACAGGGATGGGCACCGGGGAGCTGTTTTTT.